This is a list of T cell receptor beta chains from one sample in a study of radiotherapy plus CTLA-4 blockade in lung cancer. Repertoires were generated with immunoSEQ multiplex PCR, while TCRdb's copy carries only in-frame clones and drops some. There are 25,000 to 35,000 clones in the sample; approximately 80% occur only once, and around 23% lies in the top ten. This material consisted of peripheral blood, taken from a patient treated with radiotherapy plus ipilimumab. The receptors derive from a human donor with non-small cell lung cancer that progressed on radiotherapy plus ipilimumab. CDR3s include the opening cysteine and the closing phenylalanine or tryptophan. D genes are given only for firm matches. The size field is filled for only some rows; it gives once, few, many or a size class.

CDR3 protein | CDR3 DNA | J gene | clone size | V gene | D gene
CASSPQGFQGSFF | TGTGCCAGCAGTCCACAGGGGTTTCAGGGTTCGTTTTTT | TRBJ1-4 | - | TRBV2 | TRBD1
CASSLGGSGGSYGYTF | TGTGCCAGCAGCTTGGGGGGCTCCGGGGGGAGCTATGGCTACACCTTC | TRBJ1-2 | - | TRBV5-4 | -
CASSQDGTGANVLTF | TGTGCCAGCAGCCAAGATGGTACAGGGGCCAACGTCCTGACTTTC | TRBJ2-6 | few | TRBV14 | -
CASSQDYTGGYSEAFF | TGCGCCAGCAGCCAAGATTACACAGGGGGCTACAGTGAAGCTTTCTTT | TRBJ1-1 | - | TRBV4-3 | TRBD1
CASSYSGQGNNEQYF | TGTGCCAGCAGTTACTCGGGACAGGGAAACAACGAGCAGTACTTC | TRBJ2-7 | few | TRBV6-5 | TRBD1
CAIRMGTGEQYF | TGTGCCATCAGGATGGGGACAGGGGAGCAGTACTTC | TRBJ2-7 | - | TRBV10-3 | TRBD1
CASSTSDRVATEAFF | TGTGCCAGCAGTACCTCGGACAGGGTGGCCACTGAAGCTTTCTTT | TRBJ1-1 | - | TRBV27 | TRBD1
CASSRSGGAETQYF | TGCGCCAGCAGCCGTAGCGGGGGCGCCGAAACGCAGTATTTT | TRBJ2-3 | - | TRBV4-3 | TRBD2
CASSLRPRTLNEKLFF | TGTGCCAGCAGCTTGAGGCCTCGGACACTTAATGAAAAACTGTTTTTT | TRBJ1-4 | - | TRBV5-5 | -
CASSTPYATLNTEAFF | TGTGCCAGTAGTACCCCGTATGCAACTTTGAACACTGAAGCTTTCTTT | TRBJ1-1 | - | TRBV19 | -
CASSLVAGGGTDTQYF | TGTGCCAGCAGCTTAGTGGCAGGGGGCGGAACAGATACGCAGTATTTT | TRBJ2-3 | - | TRBV11-2 | TRBD1
CASSQDRDRGTVYGYTF | TGTGCCAGCAGCCAAGATCGCGACAGGGGAACCGTCTATGGCTACACCTTC | TRBJ1-2 | - | TRBV4-2 | TRBD1
CATSRTTGGWETQYF | TGTGCCACCAGCAGAACAACAGGGGGCTGGGAGACCCAGTACTTC | TRBJ2-5 | - | TRBV15 | TRBD1
CSVVAGVSTDTQYF | TGCAGCGTTGTAGCGGGGGTCAGCACAGATACGCAGTATTTT | TRBJ2-3 | - | TRBV29-1 | TRBD2
CASSQGTAAGEKLFF | TGTGCCAGCAGCCAGGGCACGGCGGCCGGAGAAAAACTGTTTTTT | TRBJ1-4 | - | TRBV5-8 | -
CASSASIENIQYF | TGTGCCAGCAGCGCGTCCATAGAAAACATTCAGTACTTC | TRBJ2-4 | - | TRBV9 | -
CASRLAGAYGYTF | TGTGCCAGCAGACTCGCGGGCGCGTATGGCTACACCTTC | TRBJ1-2 | - | TRBV27 | -
CASSDWTGRGGYTF | TGTGCCAGCAGTGACTGGACAGGGAGAGGTGGCTACACCTTC | TRBJ1-2 | - | TRBV6-4 | TRBD1
CASSPGPANQPQHF | TGTGCCAGCAGCCCAGGGCCAGCTAATCAGCCCCAGCATTTT | TRBJ1-5 | - | TRBV6-6 | -
CASSLAPGAQAYEQYF | TGTGCCAGCAGCTTAGCTCCAGGGGCCCAAGCCTACGAGCAGTACTTC | TRBJ2-7 | - | TRBV7-2 | -
CASSLTGLAGSYNEQFF | TGTGCCAGCAGCTTAACGGGACTAGCGGGGAGCTACAATGAGCAGTTCTTC | TRBJ2-1 | - | TRBV7-6 | TRBD2
CASSPPGDTEAFF | TGTGCCAGCTCACCACCAGGGGACACTGAAGCTTTCTTT | TRBJ1-1 | - | TRBV18 | -
CASGRGDYEQYF | TGCGCCAGCGGTCGGGGGGATTACGAGCAGTACTTC | TRBJ2-7 | - | TRBV5-1 | TRBD2
CASSVGQVGGSPLHF | TGTGCCAGCAGCGTAGGACAGGTCGGCGGTTCACCCCTCCACTTT | TRBJ1-6 | - | TRBV11-2 | TRBD1
CASRAGTGISATNEKLFF | TGCGCCAGCAGAGCCGGGACAGGGATATCTGCAACTAATGAAAAACTGTTTTTT | TRBJ1-4 | - | TRBV5-1 | TRBD1
CASSYFGGELFF | TGTGCCAGCAGTTACTTCGGCGGGGAGCTGTTTTTT | TRBJ2-2 | - | TRBV6-6 | -
CASTTTGASYNSPLHF | TGTGCCAGCACCACTACAGGGGCCTCCTATAATTCACCCCTCCACTTT | TRBJ1-6 | - | TRBV16 | TRBD1
CASSTSTGANSPLHF | TGTGCCAGTAGCACATCGACAGGGGCCAATTCACCCCTCCACTTT | TRBJ1-6 | - | TRBV19 | TRBD1
CASSQDQGYTEAFF | TGCGCCAGCAGCCAAGATCAGGGCTACACTGAAGCTTTCTTT | TRBJ1-1 | - | TRBV4-1 | -
CASRSNSGGQETQYF | TGTGCCAGCAGATCAAATAGCGGGGGGCAAGAGACCCAGTACTTC | TRBJ2-5 | - | TRBV6-5 | TRBD2
CASSRGQSNEKLFF | TGTGCCAGCAGCCGGGGACAGTCTAATGAAAAACTGTTTTTT | TRBJ1-4 | - | TRBV28 | TRBD1
CAISQTGGVVEQYF | TGTGCCATCAGTCAGACAGGGGGGGTTGTGGAGCAGTACTTC | TRBJ2-7 | - | TRBV10-3 | TRBD1
CSVERTPYEQYF | TGCAGTGTTGAACGTACACCCTACGAGCAGTACTTC | TRBJ2-7 | - | TRBV29-1 | -
CASSKEDRGLSRAFF | TGCGCCAGCAGCAAAGAAGACAGGGGTCTGAGTAGAGCTTTCTTT | TRBJ1-1 | - | TRBV4-1 | TRBD1
CAISGRDSPLHF | TGTGCCATCAGTGGACGGGATTCACCCCTCCACTTT | TRBJ1-6 | once | TRBV10-3 | -
CASSGLAGAYEQYF | TGTGCCAGTAGTGGACTAGCGGGGGCCTACGAGCAGTACTTC | TRBJ2-7 | - | TRBV19 | TRBD2
CASSLDSPASTF | TGCGCCAGCAGCTTGGATAGCCCGGCCTCCACCTTC | TRBJ1-2 | - | TRBV5-1 | -
CASSLGQGSEKLFF | TGCGCCAGCAGCTTAGGACAGGGAAGTGAAAAACTGTTTTTT | TRBJ1-4 | - | TRBV5-1 | TRBD1
CASKDRANSPLHF | TGCGCCAGCAAGGACAGGGCCAATTCACCCCTCCACTTT | TRBJ1-6 | - | TRBV5-1 | TRBD1
CASSLDRASEAFF | TGTGCCAGCAGCTTAGACAGGGCATCTGAAGCTTTCTTT | TRBJ1-1 | - | TRBV7-9 | -
CASTELDSRYGYTF | TGTGCCAGCACCGAGTTGGACAGCAGATATGGCTACACCTTC | TRBJ1-2 | - | TRBV6-5 | -
CASKLDGGNQPQHF | TGTGCCAGCAAGCTAGACGGGGGCAATCAGCCCCAGCATTTT | TRBJ1-5 | - | TRBV7-2 | -
CASSGGGQMNTEAFF | TGTGCCAGCAGCGGAGGGGGACAGATGAACACTGAAGCTTTCTTT | TRBJ1-1 | - | TRBV7-9 | TRBD1
CASSWATGGGATEAFF | TGTGCCAGCAGTTGGGCAACAGGGGGAGGCGCGACTGAAGCTTTCTTT | TRBJ1-1 | - | TRBV6-5 | TRBD1
CASSFEGARGYTF | TGTGCCAGCAGCTTCGAAGGGGCGCGTGGCTACACCTTC | TRBJ1-2 | - | TRBV7-2 | -
CASSQRQGAIGELFF | TGTGCCAGCTCACAGCGACAGGGGGCGATCGGGGAGCTGTTTTTT | TRBJ2-2 | - | TRBV18 | TRBD1
CASTHGDSYNEQFF | TGTGCCAGCACACACGGGGACAGTTACAATGAGCAGTTCTTC | TRBJ2-1 | - | TRBV27 | TRBD1
CASSSTGADTDTQYF | TGCGCCAGCAGCTCGACAGGGGCCGACACAGATACGCAGTATTTT | TRBJ2-3 | - | TRBV5-1 | TRBD1